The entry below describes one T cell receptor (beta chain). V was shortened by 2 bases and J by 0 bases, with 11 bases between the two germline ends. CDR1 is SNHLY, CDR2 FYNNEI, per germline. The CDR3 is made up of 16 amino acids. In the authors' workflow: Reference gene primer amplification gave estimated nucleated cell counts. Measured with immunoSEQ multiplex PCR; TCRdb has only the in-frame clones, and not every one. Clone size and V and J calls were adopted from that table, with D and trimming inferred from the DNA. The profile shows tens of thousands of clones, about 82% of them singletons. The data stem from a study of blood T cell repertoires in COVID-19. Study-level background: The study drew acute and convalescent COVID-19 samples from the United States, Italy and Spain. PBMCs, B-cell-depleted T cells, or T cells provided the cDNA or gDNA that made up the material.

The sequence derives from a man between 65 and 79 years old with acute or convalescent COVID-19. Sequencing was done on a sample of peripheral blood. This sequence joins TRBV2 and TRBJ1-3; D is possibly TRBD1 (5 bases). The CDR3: CASSEWGESSGNTIYF. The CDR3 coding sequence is TGTGCCAGCAGTGAATGGGGGGAGTCCTCTGGAAACACCATATATTTT. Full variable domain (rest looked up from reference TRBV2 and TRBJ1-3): EPEVTQTPSHQVTQMGQEVILRCVPISNHLYFYWYRQILGQKVEFLVSFYNNEISEKSEIFDDQFSVERPDGSNFTLKIRSTKLEDSAMYFCASSEWGESSGNTIYFGEGSWLTVV.